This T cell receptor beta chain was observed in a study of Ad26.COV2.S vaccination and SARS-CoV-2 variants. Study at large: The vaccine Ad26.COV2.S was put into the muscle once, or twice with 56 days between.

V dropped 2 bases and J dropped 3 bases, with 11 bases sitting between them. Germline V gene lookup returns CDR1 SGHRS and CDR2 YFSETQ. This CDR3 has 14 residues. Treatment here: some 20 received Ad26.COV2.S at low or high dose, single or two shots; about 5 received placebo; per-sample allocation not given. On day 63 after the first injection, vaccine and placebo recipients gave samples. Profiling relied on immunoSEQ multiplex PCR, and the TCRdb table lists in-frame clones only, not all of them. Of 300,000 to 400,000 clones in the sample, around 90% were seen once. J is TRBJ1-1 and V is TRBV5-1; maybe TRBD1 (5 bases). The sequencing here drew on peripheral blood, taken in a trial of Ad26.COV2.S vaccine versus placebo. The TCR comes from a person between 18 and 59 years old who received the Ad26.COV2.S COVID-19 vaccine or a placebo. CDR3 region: CASSFRGEDTEAFF. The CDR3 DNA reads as TGCGCCAGCAGCTTTCGGGGGGAGGACACTGAAGCTTTCTTT.